The 32 T cell receptor beta chains presented below share a single source sample, sequenced in a study of blood T cell repertoires in COVID-19. The protocol was immunoSEQ multiplex PCR, while the TCRdb copy is restricted to in-frame clones and leaves out a portion. The data hold about 180,000 clones, with roughly 90% observed a single time. Sequenced sample: peripheral blood. Receptors were obtained from a woman between 50 and 59 years old with acute or convalescent COVID-19.

The chain has TRBV5-4 and TRBJ2-6, with TRBD1 identical over 8 bases. The CDR3 runs 16 residues. Germline trimming cut 4 bases from V and 0 bases from J; bases unmatched to any gene: 3. Germline CDR1 is SGHNT and CDR2 is YYREEE (reference sequence). The CDR3 DNA follows: TGTGCCAGCAGCCGGACAGGGAGCTCTGGGGCCAACGTCCTGACTTTC. Its translation: CASSRTGSSGANVLTF.

The rearrangement joins TRBV12-5 to TRBJ1-4; TRBD1 aligns across 7 bases. V dropped 7 bases and J dropped 8; count of bases not matched to a gene: 13. In germline, CDR1 is LGHNT, CDR2 FRNRAP. The CDR3 is 15 residues long. The CDR3 sequence is CASASGTGALEKLFF. The CDR3 DNA follows: TGTGCTAGTGCCTCCGGAACAGGGGCTTTGGAAAAACTGTTTTTT.

The chain is built from TRBV5-1 and TRBJ2-7, with TRBD1 matching over 8 bases. Germline V CDR1 and CDR2: SGHRS, YFSETQ. The CDR3 has 16 amino acids. V shed 4 bases and J 3 bases; nucleotides not matched to a gene: 12. The CDR3 DNA sequence: TGCGCCAGCAGCCCTTATCGGGACAGGCCCTACTACGAGCAGTACTTC. This sequence encodes CASSPYRDRPYYEQYF.

A word on this clone: Within the sample, other DNA sequences also encode this same CDR3. This sequence joins TRBV5-1 and TRBJ1-1; TRBD1 might be the D (5 bases). Germline CDR1 and CDR2: SGHRS and YFSETQ. The CDR3 spans 15 residues. The V end lost 0 bases, the J end lost 4 bases, and 13 bases lay between the germline ends. CDR3 protein: CASSLEGARSTEAFF. In DNA form, the CDR3 reads TGCGCCAGCAGCTTGGAAGGGGCGCGGAGCACTGAAGCTTTCTTT.

V is TRBV7-9 and J is TRBJ2-5; D not certain. CDR1 and CDR2 from the germline V gene are SEHNR and FQNEAQ (reference sequence). The CDR3 covers 17 residues. Trimming took off 1 base at V and 2 bases at J, with 17 bases between the two ends. CDR3 residues: CASSLVRSQALQETQYF. CDR3 DNA: TGTGCCAGCAGCTTAGTTCGATCCCAGGCCTTACAAGAGACCCAGTACTTC.

The chain carries TRBV10-2 and TRBJ1-5, with TRBD1 identical over 8 bases. The CDR3 covers 13 residues. Germline V lookup: CDR1 WSHSY, CDR2 SAAADI. V lost 7 bases and J lost 5; bases outside the gene matches: 4. CDR3 residues: CASNDRGYQPQHF. The CDR3 region has the DNA TGCGCCAGCAACGACAGGGGATATCAGCCCCAGCATTTT.

The V and J genes are TRBV23-1 and TRBJ2-1; 12 bases match TRBD2. Being an ORF, TRBV23-1 has a function that is uncertain. The V segment lost 8 bases and the J segment 7 bases; nucleotides outside the gene matches: 6. The CDR3 totals 14 residues. The CDR3 DNA is TGCGCCAGCCGGCTAGCGGGGGGGCTTAATGAGCAGTTCTTC. Translating gives CASRLAGGLNEQFF.

The chain combines TRBV5-1 with TRBJ2-7; 13 bases agree with TRBD2. V was pared by 6 bases and J by 3 bases, with 3 bases of the junction left unmatched. The CDR3 has 14 amino acids. In germline, CDR1 is SGHRS, CDR2 YFSETQ. The CDR3 region has the DNA TGCGCCAGCAAGACTAGCGGGGGGAACTACGAGCAGTACTTC. Residues: CASKTSGGNYEQYF.

The chain uses TRBV30 and TRBJ1-2; 7 nucleotides match TRBD1. The germline V gene encodes CDR1 GTSNPN and CDR2 SVGIG (reference sequence). The CDR3 totals 16 residues. V trimming: 5 bases; J trimming: 0 bases; junction bases outside the gene matches: 12. CDR3 region: CAWAARGIKPNYGYTF. The CDR3 nucleotides are TGTGCCTGGGCAGCCAGGGGGATTAAACCTAACTATGGCTACACCTTC.

J is TRBJ1-3 and V is TRBV3-1 (or the pseudogene TRBV3-2); tentative D call: TRBD1 (5 bases). The CDR3 length is 11 residues. Deletions cut 2 bases from V and 10 bases from J, with 6 bases between. Germline loops: CDR1 LGHDT, CDR2 YNNKEL (reference sequence). CDR3 in DNA: TGTGCCAGCAGCCAACAGGGAACCATATATTTT. Protein: CASSQQGTIYF.

This clone came up a few times. A junction boundary mismatches the germline segment, possibly from a read error. The chain uses TRBV7-3 and TRBJ1-1, with a weak D call TRBD1 (5 bases). This CDR3 comprises 14 residues. Germline values: CDR1 SGHTA, CDR2 FQGTGA. The CDR3 is CASSLAPGNPEAFF. The DNA for the CDR3 is TGTGCCAGCAGCTTAGCTCCAGGGAACCCTGAAGCTTTCTTT.

The V and J genes are TRBV7-9 and TRBJ2-1; D is unresolved. Germline V lookup: CDR1 SEHNR, CDR2 FQNEAQ (reference sequence). This CDR3 region has 15 residues. Trimming cost V 4 bases and J 2 bases, with 12 bases left between them. CDR3 in amino acids: CASSSLAGPYNEQFF. The CDR3 DNA reads as TGTGCCAGCAGCTCCCTGGCAGGCCCCTACAATGAGCAGTTCTTC. The entire variable domain, with the rest obtained from reference TRBV7-9 and TRBJ2-1, is as follows: DTGVSQNPRHKITKRGQNVTFRCDPISEHNRLYWYRQTLGQGPEFLTYFQNEAQLEKSRLLSDRFSAERPKGSFSTLEIQRTEQGDSAMYLCASSSLAGPYNEQFFGPGTRLTVL.

This chain uses TRBV5-1 with TRBJ1-5, with a tentative D call TRBD1 (6 bases). Trimming cost V 4 bases and J 1 base, with 12 bases left between them. Germline V gene lookup returns CDR1 SGHRS and CDR2 YFSETQ. The CDR3 covers 15 residues. The CDR3 reads CASSLGAGSNQPQHF. The DNA for the CDR3 is TGCGCCAGCAGCCTGGGGGCGGGGAGCAATCAGCCCCAGCATTTT.

This clone was seen a single time. V gene TRBV7-4 combines with J gene TRBJ2-1, with 9 positions matching TRBD2. Trimming cost V 0 bases and J 7 bases; bases outside gene matches: 22. The CDR3 sequence is 21 residues long. Germline V lookup: CDR1 SGHVT, CDR2 SQSDAQ. This CDR3 is CASSLAPGLAHNAGPRNEQFF. CDR3 nucleotides: TGTGCCAGCAGCTTAGCCCCGGGACTAGCCCACAACGCGGGCCCTCGGAATGAGCAGTTCTTC. Full variable domain (missing parts from reference TRBV7-4 and TRBJ2-1): GAGVSQSPRYKVAKRGRDVALRCDSISGHVTLYWYRQTLGQGSEVLTYSQSDAQRDKSGRPSGRFSAERPERSVSTLKIQRTEQGDSAVYLCASSLAPGLAHNAGPRNEQFFGPGTRLTVL.

The chain combines TRBV7-8 with TRBJ2-2, with 8 bases lining up with TRBD2. CDR1 is SGHVS and CDR2 is FQNEAQ in the germline V gene. There are 15 residues in the CDR3. V lost 5 bases, J lost 5 bases, and 7 bases stayed unmatched. The CDR3 protein is CASSPTSGRTGELFF. CDR3 nucleotides: TGTGCCAGCAGCCCTACTAGCGGCAGGACCGGGGAGCTGTTTTTT.

The chain uses TRBV5-1 and TRBJ2-3; 7 positions match TRBD1. Germline V gene data show CDR1 as SGHRS and CDR2 as YFSETQ. The CDR3 extends over 14 amino acids. V lost 5 bases, J lost 0 bases, and 3 bases stayed unmatched. The CDR3 reads CASSWGQSTDTQYF. CDR3 DNA: TGCGCCAGCAGTTGGGGACAGAGCACAGATACGCAGTATTTT.

The rearrangement links TRBV16 to TRBJ1-3; 8 bases are a match to TRBD1. Germline V lookup: CDR1 KGHSY, CDR2 FQNENV. The CDR3 spans 16 residues. The V gene end was trimmed by 3 bases and the J gene end by 0 bases; junction bases not matched to a gene: 4. The CDR3 region is CASSHLTGVSGNTIYF. Here the CDR3 DNA reads TGTGCCAGCAGCCACTTGACAGGGGTCTCTGGAAACACCATATATTTT.

This clone was seen only a few times. This chain uses TRBV6-5 with TRBJ1-1; D remains ambiguous. With 0 bases removed from V and 8 bases from J, the gap between germline ends came to 13 bases. CDR3 length: 14 amino acids. Germline assignment: CDR1 MNHEY and CDR2 SVGAGI. The CDR3 reads CASSYSYPGSEAFF. DNA for the CDR3: TGTGCCAGCAGTTACTCTTACCCAGGTTCGGAAGCTTTCTTT.

The V gene is TRBV10-3, the J gene TRBJ1-1, with 8 nucleotides matching TRBD1. The V gene's germline CDR1 is ENHRY and CDR2 SYGVKD. The junction had 6 bases not matched to a gene; V was cut back by 6 bases and J by 0 bases. This CDR3 has 15 residues. CDR3 bases: TGTGCCATCAGGATGACAGGGGTGGTGAACACTGAAGCTTTCTTT. It encodes CAIRMTGVVNTEAFF.

V usage is TRBV19 and J usage is TRBJ2-2; 10 nucleotides agree with TRBD1. The germline V gene has CDR1 LNHDA and CDR2 SQIVND (reference sequence). This CDR3 spans 14 amino acids. V dropped 7 bases and J dropped 6; count of bases not matched to a gene: 5. The CDR3 spells CASKPGQGPGELFF. The CDR3 DNA sequence: TGTGCCAGTAAACCGGGACAGGGGCCCGGGGAGCTGTTTTTT.

For the CDR3, the DNA is TGTGCCATCAGCGACCTGGGCGAAGGCTACACCTTC. The encoded protein is CAISDLGEGYTF. The rearrangement uses TRBV10-3 and TRBJ1-2; D gene ambiguous. The CDR3 consists of 12 residues. Trimming removed 6 bases at V and 8 bases at J, with 13 bases between. CDR1 is ENHRY and CDR2 is SYGVKD in the germline V gene.

CDR3 residues: CSASSSRGFNEKLFF. The DNA for the CDR3 is TGCAGTGCTAGTTCTTCCCGGGGGTTTAATGAAAAACTGTTTTTT. This chain links TRBV20-1 with TRBJ1-4; D is perhaps TRBD1 (5 bases). Germline values: CDR1 DFQATT, CDR2 SNEGSKA (reference sequence). Trimming took off 3 bases at V and 4 bases at J, with 15 bases between the two ends. The CDR3 extends over 15 amino acids.

J is TRBJ2-1 and V is TRBV7-8; 8 positions agree with TRBD2. Germline assignment: CDR1 SGHVS and CDR2 FQNEAQ. V lost 5 bases, J lost 4 bases, and 7 bases stayed unmatched. The CDR3 is 15 amino acids. In nucleotides, the CDR3 is TGTGCCAGCAGCCCCACTAGCGGAAAGTACAATGAGCAGTTCTTC. Translating gives CASSPTSGKYNEQFF.

The gene calls are TRBV2 and TRBJ2-1; tentative D call: TRBD2 (6 bases). CDR3 length equals 13 residues. V was shortened by 9 bases and J by 6 bases, with 15 bases between the two germline ends. Germline assignment: CDR1 SNHLY and CDR2 FYNNEI. The CDR3 sequence: CASTGTGGNEQFF. The CDR3 DNA reads TGTGCCAGTACCGGGACTGGGGGCAATGAGCAGTTCTTC.

The chain links TRBV5-3 to TRBJ1-1; D not certain. TRBV5-3 is an ORF; its function is uncertain. This CDR3 comprises 9 residues. The V gene lost 6 bases and the J gene lost 8 bases, with 5 bases spanning the gap. For the CDR3, the DNA is TGTGCCAGAATGGGCGAAGCTTTCTTT. Amino acids: CARMGEAFF.

This clone was picked up a small number of times. The V gene is TRBV6-2 or TRBV6-3, the J gene TRBJ1-2, with unresolved D. The CDR3 sequence is 13 residues long. Germline V gives CDR1 MNHEY, CDR2 SVGEGT. The ends were cut back, 3 bases at V and 3 bases at J, with 8 bases in the middle. In DNA form, the CDR3 reads TGTGCCAGCAGTTATTCCGAGGACTATGGCTACACCTTC. It yields the protein CASSYSEDYGYTF.

The chain joins TRBV6-2 or TRBV6-3 to TRBJ2-1; maybe TRBD1 (6 bases). CDR1 is MNHEY and CDR2 is SVGEGT in the germline V gene. The CDR3 length is 16 residues. Trimming stripped 4 bases from V and 10 bases from J, with 23 bases between. This chain's CDR3 is CASSSSQGRDRWEQFF. CDR3 nucleotides: TGTGCCAGCAGTTCCTCCCAGGGGCGAGATCGTTGGGAGCAGTTCTTC.

The genes are TRBV4-2 and TRBJ2-2; D not resolved. The CDR3 covers 16 residues. Germline CDR1 LGHNA, CDR2 YNFKEQ. The V end was cut by 0 bases, the J end by 0 bases, with 8 bases between. The CDR3 DNA reads TGTGCCAGCAGCCAAGAGCCAGGAACGAACACCGGGGAGCTGTTTTTT. Its translation is CASSQEPGTNTGELFF.

V and J are TRBV11-2 and TRBJ2-3, with D perhaps matching TRBD1 (6 bases). CDR3 length equals 14 residues. With 1 base removed from V and 6 bases from J, the gap between germline ends came to 11 bases. CDR1 is SGHAT, CDR2 FQNNGV, per germline. This CDR3 reads CASSLGQGPDTQYF. CDR3 DNA: TGTGCCAGCAGCTTAGGGCAGGGGCCGGATACGCAGTATTTT.

The chain joins TRBV5-4 to TRBJ2-5, with 7 bases that match TRBD1. The CDR3 totals 13 residues. Germline lookup yields CDR1 SGHNT and CDR2 YYREEE (reference sequence). V shed 4 bases and J 10 bases; nucleotides not matched to a gene: 10. The CDR3 loop is CASSPDRSLGQYF. The CDR3 DNA follows: TGTGCCAGCAGCCCGGACAGGTCCCTCGGCCAGTACTTC.

The chain couples TRBV19 to TRBJ1-5; D is unclear. The CDR3 has 16 amino acids. V lost 4 bases and J lost 0, with 13 bases in between. In germline, CDR1 is LNHDA, CDR2 SQIVND (reference sequence). The DNA for the CDR3 is TGTGCCAGTAGTAGCGGGCCAGTTCATAGCAATCAGCCCCAGCATTTT. Amino acid sequence: CASSSGPVHSNQPQHF. The full variable domain, its missing parts supplied by reference TRBV19 and TRBJ1-5, is DGGITQSPKYLFRKEGQNVTLSCEQNLNHDAMYWYRQDPGQGLRLIYYSQIVNDFQKGDIAEGYSVSREKKESFPLTVTSAQKNPTAFYLCASSSGPVHSNQPQHFGDGTRLSIL.

The chain is built from TRBV7-8 and TRBJ2-1, with D perhaps matching TRBD2 (5 bases). The germline V and J ends were trimmed by 2 bases and 6 bases, with 17 bases remaining between them. The CDR3 covers 16 residues. Germline V lookup: CDR1 SGHVS, CDR2 FQNEAQ. The CDR3 region has the DNA TGTGCCAGCAGCTTATTAAGTGGGAGTCGGCGCAATGAGCAGTTCTTC. Its protein product is CASSLLSGSRRNEQFF. The full variable domain, its missing parts supplied by reference TRBV7-8 and TRBJ2-1, is GAGVSQSPRYKVAKRGQDVALRCDPISGHVSLFWYQQALGQGPEFLTYFQNEAQLDKSGLPSDRFFAERPEGSVSTLKIQRTQQEDSAVYLCASSLLSGSRRNEQFFGPGTRLTVL.